The present entry profiles one T cell receptor (beta chain) with its context. Its target is unknown. Germline values: CDR1 SQVTM, CDR2 ANQGSEA. CDR3 length: 12 amino acids. Trimming shortened V by 6 bases and J by 9 bases, and 15 bases separated the two germline ends. The data originate from a study of CD8+CD57+ T cells in acquired aplastic anemia. Study context: Sorted CD4+ and CD8+ cell DNA averaged approximately 3.2 ug. Study observations and caveats: Both patients and controls carried the same twenty-nine CD8+ CDR3 sequences.

Patients selected for sequencing had displayed CD8+CD57+ cell expansion by flow cytometry. The patients all had a severe acquired aplastic anemia diagnosis. Genomic DNA templated the TCR beta VDJ and CDR3 profiling. Each CDR3 protein gets one entry after TCRdb re-called the reads with MiXCR. The sample gives 310,000 or so distinct CDR3 sequences, about three fifths of which show up once; 1.3% is in the top ten. The chain is built from TRBV29-1 and TRBJ2-1; the D is unclear. The origin of this receptor is a human donor with aplastic anemia. Sequencing was performed on sorted CD4+, CD8+, or CD8+CD57+ T cells (not recorded which) from PBMCs. CDR3 protein: CSVPDGGTEQFF. The CDR3 bases are TGCAGCGTCCCTGACGGCGGCACTGAGCAGTTCTTC.